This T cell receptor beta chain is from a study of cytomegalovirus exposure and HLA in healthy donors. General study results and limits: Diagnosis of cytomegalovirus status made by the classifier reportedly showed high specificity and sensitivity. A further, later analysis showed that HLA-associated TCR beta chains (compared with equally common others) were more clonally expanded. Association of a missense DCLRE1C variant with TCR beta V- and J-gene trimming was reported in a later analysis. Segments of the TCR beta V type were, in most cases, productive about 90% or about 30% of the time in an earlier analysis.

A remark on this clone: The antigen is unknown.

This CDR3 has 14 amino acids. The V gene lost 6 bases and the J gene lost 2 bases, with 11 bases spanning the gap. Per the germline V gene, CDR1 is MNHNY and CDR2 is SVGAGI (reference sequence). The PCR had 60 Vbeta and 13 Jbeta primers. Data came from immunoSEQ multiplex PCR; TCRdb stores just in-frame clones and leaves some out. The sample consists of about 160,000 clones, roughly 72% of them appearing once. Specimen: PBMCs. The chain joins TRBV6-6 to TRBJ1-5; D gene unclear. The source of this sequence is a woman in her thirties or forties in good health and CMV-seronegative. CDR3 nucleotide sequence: TGTGCCAGCAGACCCCAGTTGGGCAATCAGCCCCAGCATTTT. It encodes CASRPQLGNQPQHF.